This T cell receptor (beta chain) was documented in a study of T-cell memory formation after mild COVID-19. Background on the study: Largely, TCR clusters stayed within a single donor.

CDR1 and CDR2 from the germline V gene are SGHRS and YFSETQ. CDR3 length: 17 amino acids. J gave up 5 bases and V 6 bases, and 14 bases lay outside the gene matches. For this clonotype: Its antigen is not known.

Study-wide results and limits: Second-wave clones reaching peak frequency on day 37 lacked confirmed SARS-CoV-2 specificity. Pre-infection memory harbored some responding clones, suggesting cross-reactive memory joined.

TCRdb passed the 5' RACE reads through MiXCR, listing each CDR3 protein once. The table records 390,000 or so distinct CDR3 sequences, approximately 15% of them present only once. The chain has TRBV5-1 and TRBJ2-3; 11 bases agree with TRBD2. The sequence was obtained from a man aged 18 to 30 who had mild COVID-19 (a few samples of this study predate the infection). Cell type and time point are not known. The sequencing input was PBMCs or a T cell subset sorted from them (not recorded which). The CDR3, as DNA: TGCGCCAGCACCCTGACCCGGATAGCGGGGGGGCAAGATACGCAGTATTTT. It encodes CASTLTRIAGGQDTQYF.